These 21 T cell receptor beta chains were all obtained from the same sample, sequenced in a study of T-cell memory formation after mild COVID-19. TCRdb processed the 5' RACE reads anew with MiXCR; each CDR3 protein has one entry. This table holds 200,000 to 250,000 distinct CDR3 sequences, around 9.5% found once. The source material was PBMCs or a T cell subset sorted from them (not recorded which). The receptors derive from a man between 18 and 35 years old who had mild COVID-19 (a few samples of this study predate the infection). Cell type and time point are not known.

This clonotype was seen a few times. The V and J genes are TRBV10-1 and TRBJ1-1; D gene uncertain. Per germline, CDR1 WNHNN and CDR2 SYGVQD (reference sequence). The CDR3 length is 13 residues. Trimming left V 2 bases short and J 3 bases short, with 7 bases between. CDR3 bases: TGCGCCAGCAGTGAGGAGGGATACACTGAAGCTTTCTTT. This codes for CASSEEGYTEAFF.

This sequence joins TRBV7-2 and TRBJ2-2; 8 bases are shared with TRBD2. The trim removed 6 bases at V and 6 bases at J, leaving 9 bases unmatched. CDR1 is SGHTA and CDR2 is FQGNSA in the germline V gene. The CDR3 spans 15 residues. The CDR3 reads CASRPPGLEAGELFF. The CDR3 nucleotides read TGTGCCAGCAGACCTCCGGGACTAGAAGCCGGGGAGCTGTTTTTT. Looking up the rest from reference TRBV7-2 and TRBJ2-2 gives the full variable domain: GAGVSQSPSNKVTEKGKDVELRCDPISGHTALYWYRQSLGQGLEFLIYFQGNSAPDKSGLPSDRFSAERTGGSVSTLTIQRTQQEDSAVYLCASRPPGLEAGELFFGEGSRLTVL.

This chain connects TRBV25-1 to TRBJ1-1, with 8 bases fitting TRBD1. In germline, CDR1 is MGHDK, CDR2 SYGVNS. CDR3 length equals 13 residues. Trimming removed 6 bases from V and 6 bases from J; junction bases left unmatched: 6. CDR3 region: CASRSTGVAEAFF. In nucleotides, the CDR3 is TGTGCCAGCAGATCGACAGGGGTGGCTGAAGCTTTCTTT.

The rearrangement joins TRBV15 to TRBJ2-2; no firm D call. Per the germline V gene, CDR1 is LNHNV and CDR2 is YYDKDF (reference sequence). The CDR3 consists of 15 residues. Trimming took off 6 bases at V and 5 bases at J, with 16 bases between the two ends. As DNA, the CDR3 is TGTGCCACCAGTCTTAATTCAGGTGGAACCGGGGAGCTGTTTTTT. It is translated as CATSLNSGGTGELFF.

The chain employs TRBV27 and TRBJ2-3; D is unclear. The germline gives CDR1 MNHEY, CDR2 SMNVEV (reference sequence). V was cut by 2 bases and J by 4 bases, with 7 bases left in between. CDR3 length: 13 residues. CDR3 coding DNA: TGTGCCAGCAGTTTAAATAGCCCAGATACGCAGTATTTT. Protein: CASSLNSPDTQYF.

This clonotype was observed a few times. The chain combines TRBV27 with TRBJ2-7; the D gene is possibly TRBD1 (7 bases). The germline V gene encodes CDR1 MNHEY and CDR2 SMNVEV (reference sequence). The V gene lost 6 bases and the J gene lost 5 bases, with 17 bases spanning the gap. The CDR3 has 14 residues. CDR3 amino acids: CASRPPGRGDEQYF. The CDR3 DNA is TGTGCCAGCAGGCCACCTGGCAGGGGGGACGAGCAGTACTTC.

In its sample, this clonotype was seen a few times. This rearrangement joins TRBV30 to TRBJ2-7; D may be TRBD2 (5 bases). Trimming cost V 4 bases and J 0 bases, with 16 bases left between them. There are 15 residues in the CDR3. Germline V CDR1 and CDR2: GTSNPN, SVGIG (reference sequence). The DNA for the CDR3 is TGTGCCTGGATTGACGACGGGAAGAGCTCCTACGAGCAGTACTTC. Protein sequence: CAWIDDGKSSYEQYF.

The chain employs TRBV5-6 and TRBJ2-3; D not resolved. This CDR3 comprises 16 residues. V lost 0 bases to trimming and J lost 0 bases, with 11 bases between them. Germline V gene lookup returns CDR1 SGHDT and CDR2 YYEEEE. The CDR3 spells CASSLVKRRSTDTQYF. The CDR3 DNA follows: TGTGCCAGCAGCTTGGTTAAGAGACGTAGCACAGATACGCAGTATTTT.

V and J are TRBV7-2 and TRBJ1-5; 9 bases agree with TRBD1. Germline CDR1 and CDR2: SGHTA and FQGNSA. The CDR3 sequence is 14 residues long. V was clipped by 4 bases and J by 9 bases; unmatched bases: 7. The CDR3 DNA is TGTGCCAGCAGCTCCCGGACAGGGGACCGGCCCCAGCATTTT. The encoded protein is CASSSRTGDRPQHF.

The rearrangement joins TRBV7-9 to TRBJ2-7; the D gene is possibly TRBD2 (5 bases). The CDR3 totals 15 residues. Trimming left V 5 bases short and J 2 bases short, with 16 bases between. Germline CDR1 SEHNR, CDR2 FQNEAQ (reference sequence). In DNA form, the CDR3 reads TGTGCCAGCAGCCCCCGAGGGCAGATACCCTACGAGCAGTACTTC. It encodes CASSPRGQIPYEQYF.

This clonotype was recorded a few times. The CDR3 here is CSASNLAGGQETQYF. CDR3 coding DNA: TGCAGTGCGAGTAATCTAGCGGGGGGGCAAGAGACCCAGTACTTC. The chain uses TRBV20-1 and TRBJ2-5; 12 bases match TRBD2. Per the germline V gene, CDR1 is DFQATT and CDR2 is SNEGSKA (reference sequence). Trimming cost V 6 bases and J 2 bases; bases outside gene matches: 7. The CDR3 contains 15 residues.

The chain joins TRBV6-2 or TRBV6-3 to TRBJ2-7; 7 nucleotides match TRBD1. Germline V lookup: CDR1 MNHEY, CDR2 SVGEGT. V was pared by 6 bases and J by 3 bases, with 5 bases of the junction left unmatched. This CDR3 spans 13 amino acids. CDR3 sequence: CASRPRGFYEQYF. Written as DNA, the CDR3 is TGTGCCAGCAGACCCAGGGGGTTCTACGAGCAGTACTTC.

This clonotype was observed a few times. The chain has TRBV9 and TRBJ2-2; the D gene is possibly TRBD1 (5 bases). CDR1 is SGDLS, CDR2 YYNGEE, per germline. V shed 1 base and J shed 5 bases, with 12 bases lying between them. This CDR3 has 15 amino acids. The CDR3 loop is CASSVTQGSTGELFF. CDR3 DNA sequence: TGTGCCAGCAGCGTAACCCAGGGTAGTACCGGGGAGCTGTTTTTT.

This clonotype was seen a few times. The chain is built from TRBV6-1 and TRBJ2-7, with TRBD1 as a possible D gene (6 bases). The V gene's germline CDR1 is MNHNS and CDR2 SASEGT. V was clipped by 7 bases and J by 8 bases, with 18 bases between them. This CDR3 comprises 13 residues. The CDR3 nucleotides read TGTGCCAGCACATCACAGGGTAGTAGAAAGCAGTACGTC. Translation: CASTSQGSRKQYV.

This clonotype has a handful of counts. The rearrangement links TRBV6-2 or TRBV6-3 to TRBJ2-7; D may be TRBD1 (6 bases). The CDR3 is made up of 14 amino acids. Trimming cost V 2 bases and J 3 bases, with 11 bases left between them. Germline V lookup: CDR1 MNHEY, CDR2 SVGEGT. For the CDR3, the DNA is TGTGCCAGCAGTTACCAGGGGCCCCTCTACGAGCAGTACGTC. Its protein is CASSYQGPLYEQYV.

There are a few counts of this clonotype. The V and J genes are TRBV7-2 and TRBJ1-4, with D possibly TRBD1 on 6 matching bases. Germline lookup yields CDR1 SGHTA and CDR2 FQGNSA. The V end was cut by 4 bases, the J end by 0 bases, with 9 bases between. The CDR3 contains 15 residues. CDR3 in DNA: TGTGCCAGCAGCTCACAGGGTACAACTAATGAAAAACTGTTTTTT. It codes for CASSSQGTTNEKLFF.

This clonotype showed up just a few times. V and J are TRBV18 and TRBJ1-2; the match to TRBD1 covers 8 bases. The length of the CDR3 is 15 residues. From germline, CDR1 is KGHSH and CDR2 LQKENI. V dropped 0 bases and J dropped 3; count of bases not matched to a gene: 3. The CDR3 DNA reads as TGTGCCAGCTCACCACCTCGGACAGGGTACTATGGCTACACCTTC. This encodes CASSPPRTGYYGYTF.

This clonotype occurred a few times. The chain recombines TRBV7-9 with TRBJ2-1; 8 positions match TRBD2. With V trimmed by 0 bases and J by 1 base, 8 bases remained unmatched. The CDR3 contains 18 residues. Germline CDR1 SEHNR, CDR2 FQNEAQ (reference sequence). The CDR3 bases are TGTGCCAGCAGCTTAGCAGGTTCCGGGACTAGATCCTACAATGAGCAGTTCTTC. This translates into CASSLAGSGTRSYNEQFF.

This clonotype was counted many times. J is TRBJ2-3 and V is TRBV5-1, with D tentatively TRBD1 (6 bases). Trimming removed 3 bases from V and 2 bases from J, with 13 bases in between. The CDR3 loop spans 15 amino acids. CDR1 and CDR2 from the germline V gene are SGHRS and YFSETQ. Written as DNA, the CDR3 is TGCGCCAGCAGCTCACTTGGACAGCTCACAGATACGCAGTATTTT. Protein product: CASSSLGQLTDTQYF. Filled out from reference TRBV5-1 and TRBJ2-3, the complete variable domain reads KAGVTQTPRYLIKTRGQQVTLSCSPISGHRSVSWYQQTPGQGLQFLFEYFSETQRNKGNFPGRFSGRQFSNSRSEMNVSTLELGDSALYLCASSSLGQLTDTQYFGPGTRLTVL.

This clonotype was picked up many times. This chain joins TRBV5-1 and TRBJ1-5; D possibly corresponds to TRBD1 (5 bases). The CDR3 totals 13 residues. Germline values: CDR1 SGHRS, CDR2 YFSETQ. Trimming stripped 2 bases from V and 5 bases from J, with 8 bases between. CDR3 in amino acids: CASSFGTDQPQHF. CDR3 DNA sequence: TGCGCCAGCAGCTTTGGGACCGATCAGCCCCAGCATTTT. Filled out from reference TRBV5-1 and TRBJ1-5, the complete variable domain reads KAGVTQTPRYLIKTRGQQVTLSCSPISGHRSVSWYQQTPGQGLQFLFEYFSETQRNKGNFPGRFSGRQFSNSRSEMNVSTLELGDSALYLCASSFGTDQPQHFGDGTRLSIL.

This clonotype was observed a few times. V usage is TRBV7-2 and J usage is TRBJ1-1, with 7 bases fitting TRBD1. Germline lookup yields CDR1 SGHTA and CDR2 FQGNSA. The V and J ends lost 4 bases and 7 bases, in that order; junction bases with no gene match: 6. This CDR3 comprises 13 residues. CDR3 nucleotide sequence: TGTGCCAGCAGCTCTAACAGGGGACGTGAAGCTTTCTTT. Its translation: CASSSNRGREAFF.